This TCR beta chain was recovered during a study of OX40 agonist ivuxolimab in advanced cancers. Study overall: Two patients with cutaneous melanoma and one with hepatocellular carcinoma, three in total, showed partial responses.

The CDR3 spans 16 residues. J lost 5 bases, V lost 5 bases, and 11 bases had no gene match. Germline-derived CDR1 and CDR2 are LNHDA and SQIVND (reference sequence). General study points: Researchers report that CD8+ T cells had, on average, more expanded clones than CD4+. Clonal expansion by week 6 occurred in CD4+ and CD8+ blood T cells (at 0.1 to 3.0 mg/kg).

Here immunoSEQ multiplex PCR was the method, and the copy in TCRdb shows in-frame clones only, minus some. The sample consists of around 60,000 clones, approximately 86% of them appearing once. With respect to this clone: Its target is unknown.

The sequenced sample was CD4+ or CD8+ T cells sorted from blood, obtained in a trial of the OX40 agonist ivuxolimab. The chain recombines TRBV19 with TRBJ1-4; 7 positions agree with TRBD1. The clonotype originates from an adult with an advanced solid tumor such as melanoma, head and neck, liver or kidney cancer. The DNA for the CDR3 is TGTGCCAGTAGTTCCTATCCGTCGACAGGGAATGAAAAACTGTTTTTT. This translates into CASSSYPSTGNEKLFF.